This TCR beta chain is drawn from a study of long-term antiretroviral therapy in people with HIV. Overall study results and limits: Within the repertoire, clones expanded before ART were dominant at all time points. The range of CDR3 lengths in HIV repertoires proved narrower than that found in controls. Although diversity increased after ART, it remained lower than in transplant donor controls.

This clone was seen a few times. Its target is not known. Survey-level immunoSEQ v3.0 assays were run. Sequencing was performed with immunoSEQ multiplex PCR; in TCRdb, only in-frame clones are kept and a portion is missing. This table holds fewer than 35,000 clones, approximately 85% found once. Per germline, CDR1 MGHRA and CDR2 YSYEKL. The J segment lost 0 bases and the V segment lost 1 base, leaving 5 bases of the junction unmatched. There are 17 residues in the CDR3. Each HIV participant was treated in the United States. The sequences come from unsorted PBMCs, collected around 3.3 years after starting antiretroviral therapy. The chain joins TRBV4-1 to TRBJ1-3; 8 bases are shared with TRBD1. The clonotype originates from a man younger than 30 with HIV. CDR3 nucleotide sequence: TGCGCCAGCAGCCAAGGTACCGGGACAGGCTCTGGAAACACCATATATTTT. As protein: CASSQGTGTGSGNTIYF.